These 23 T cell receptor beta chains originate from one sample sequenced in a study of T cells after posttransplantation cyclophosphamide. Clones were sequenced by immunoSEQ multiplex PCR, and TCRdb holds only the in-frame ones, with some missing. Listed here are under 50,000 clones without any singletons, the top ten holding around 2.2%. Sequenced sample: PBMCs. Receptors originate from a man aged 35 to 55 in good health, CMV-negative, and a related stem cell transplant donor.

This chain links TRBV28 with TRBJ1-6, with D perhaps TRBD1 (5 bases). V was cut by 6 bases and J by 9 bases, with 24 bases left in between. CDR1 and CDR2 from the germline V gene are MDHEN and SYDVKM. The CDR3 spans 17 residues. The CDR3 is CASSSRDYSLGGSPLHF. The CDR3 DNA reads TGTGCCAGCAGCTCCAGGGACTATTCCCTCGGGGGTTCACCCCTCCACTTT.

This clone was observed many times. The chain uses TRBV28 and TRBJ2-1; 7 bases align to TRBD2. Germline V lookup: CDR1 MDHEN, CDR2 SYDVKM. The J segment lost 8 bases and the V segment lost 6 bases, leaving 10 bases of the junction unmatched. The CDR3 spans 14 residues. In DNA form, the CDR3 reads TGTGCCAGCAGATTGACTAGCCGGGGGGATGAGCAGTTCTTC. It encodes CASRLTSRGDEQFF.

This clone was observed many times. The chain carries TRBV6-5 and TRBJ1-1; D not certain. Trimming removed 0 bases at V and 6 bases at J, with 14 bases between. This CDR3 has 15 residues. Germline V CDR1 and CDR2: MNHEY, SVGAGI. DNA for the CDR3: TGTGCCAGCAGTTACTCCCGAGGAAGGTATCCTGAAGCTTTCTTT. This gives the protein CASSYSRGRYPEAFF.

The sample holds many counts of this clone. This sequence joins TRBV28 and TRBJ2-2; TRBD2 matches 10 bases. CDR3 length: 17 residues. V shed 8 bases, J shed 6 bases, and the junction held 15 bases outside the gene matches. Germline V gives CDR1 MDHEN, CDR2 SYDVKM. CDR3 loop: CASAVLAGVVGSGELFF. The CDR3 region has the DNA TGTGCCAGCGCTGTGCTAGCGGGAGTAGTTGGGTCCGGGGAGCTGTTTTTT. The variable domain in full, completed from reference TRBV28 and TRBJ2-2, reads DVKVTQSSRYLVKRTGEKVFLECVQDMDHENMFWYRQDPGLGLRLIYFSYDVKMKEKGDIPEGYSVSREKKERFSLILESASTNQTSMYLCASAVLAGVVGSGELFFGEGSRLTVL.

This clone has ten or more counts. The V and J genes are TRBV28 and TRBJ2-5; possible D gene TRBD1, 5 bases. The V and J ends lost 3 bases and 2 bases respectively, with 7 bases between them. Germline CDR1 and CDR2: MDHEN and SYDVKM. This CDR3 is 13 amino acids long. The CDR3: CASSLRQQETQYF. In DNA, the CDR3 is TGTGCCAGCAGTTTGCGACAGCAAGAGACCCAGTACTTC.

In this sample, this clone turned up many times. V usage is TRBV4-1 and J usage is TRBJ2-3; 8 bases line up with TRBD2. Trimming removed 4 bases from V and 2 bases from J; junction bases left unmatched: 2. Per germline, CDR1 MGHRA and CDR2 YSYEKL. This CDR3 has 14 amino acids. The CDR3 DNA is TGCGCCAGCAGCCTAGCGGGGAACACAGATACGCAGTATTTT. The encoded protein is CASSLAGNTDTQYF.

This clone occurred many times. The CDR3 sequence: CASSLGPGEREKLFF. CDR3 DNA: TGTGCCAGCAGCTTGGGACCAGGGGAGCGGGAAAAACTGTTTTTT. This chain connects TRBV5-6 to TRBJ1-4, with D possibly TRBD1 on 6 matching bases. Per germline, CDR1 SGHDT and CDR2 YYEEEE. The CDR3 covers 15 residues. V was clipped by 0 bases and J by 8 bases, with 14 bases between them.

This clone was recorded many times. The genes are TRBV7-2 and TRBJ1-5, with D unclear. V lost 1 base and J lost 1, with 8 bases in between. Germline V gives CDR1 SGHTA, CDR2 FQGNSA. This CDR3 has 15 residues. The CDR3 nucleotides read TGTGCCAGCAGCTTAGAAAGAGGGAGCAATCAGCCCCAGCATTTT. It translates to CASSLERGSNQPQHF.

This clone was seen repeatedly, ten times or more. The V and J genes are TRBV11-2 and TRBJ2-1; 8 bases align to TRBD2. Germline assignment: CDR1 SGHAT and CDR2 FQNNGV. The CDR3 spans 18 residues. V lost 3 bases and J lost 4; bases outside the gene matches: 14. CDR3 sequence (DNA): TGTGCCAGCAGCTTTTTTAGCTTAGCCGGGGGGGGGTACAATGAGCAGTTCTTC. It specifies CASSFFSLAGGGYNEQFF.

This clone was detected many times. This sequence joins TRBV6-6 and TRBJ2-1, with 12 nucleotides matching TRBD2. This CDR3 is 15 amino acids long. Looked up from germline, CDR1 is MNHNY and CDR2 is SVGAGI (reference sequence). The junction had 0 bases not matched to a gene; V was cut back by 0 bases and J by 6 bases. CDR3 DNA: TGTGCCAGCAGTTACTCACTAGCGGGAGGCAATGAGCAGTTCTTC. Translating gives CASSYSLAGGNEQFF.

This clone was observed many times. The chain employs TRBV7-5 and TRBJ2-2; the listed D gene, TRBD2, was not tested against the DNA. TRBV7-5 has pseudogene status. The CDR3 has 17 amino acids. CDR3 coding DNA: TGTGCCGCCCCTTTTGGCGGGAGAAATACGAACACCGGGGAGCTGTTTTTT. Encoded protein: CAAPFGGRNTNTGELFF.

This clone was counted between two and nine times. Relative to the germline gene, one junction end is altered; a read error may explain this. The chain joins TRBV6-5 to TRBJ2-1; D possibly corresponds to TRBD1 (6 bases). Germline CDR1 is MNHEY and CDR2 is SVGAGI. The CDR3 covers 14 residues. CDR3 in amino acids: CASSITQGINGQFF. Written as DNA, the CDR3 is TGTGCCAGCAGCATAACACAGGGTATCAATGGGCAGTTCTTC.

In this sample, this clone turned up many times. The DNA for the CDR3 is TGTGCCAGTAGCAAAGAGGGACTAGCTCGCGAGCAGTACTTC. Residues: CASSKEGLAREQYF. This chain connects TRBV19 to TRBJ2-7; 9 bases are shared with TRBD2. CDR1 is LNHDA, CDR2 SQIVND, per germline (reference sequence). The CDR3 totals 14 residues. Trimming took 6 bases from V and 6 from J; bases not matched to a gene: 9.

This clone has ten or more counts. The chain couples TRBV7-8 to TRBJ1-5; D not resolved. Trimming took off 5 bases at V and 2 bases at J, with 16 bases between the two ends. Germline lookup yields CDR1 SGHVS and CDR2 FQNEAQ. The length of the CDR3 is 16 residues. The CDR3 loop is CASSPNEDTGNQPQHF. The CDR3 nucleotides are TGTGCCAGCAGCCCAAACGAGGATACGGGCAATCAGCCCCAGCATTTT.

This clone was recorded many times. This chain joins TRBV4-2 and TRBJ2-7; TRBD2 is a possible D gene (6 bases). The CDR3 consists of 16 residues. V was cut by 0 bases and J by 5 bases, with 17 bases left in between. The V gene's germline CDR1 is LGHNA and CDR2 YNFKEQ. CDR3 bases: TGTGCCAGCAGCCAAGATACTCGCGGGAATCAGAACGAGCAGTACTTC. It codes for CASSQDTRGNQNEQYF.

This clone was seen at least ten times. The chain employs TRBV27 and TRBJ2-1, with a weak D call TRBD1 (7 bases). This CDR3 comprises 15 residues. Germline V gene data show CDR1 as MNHEY and CDR2 as SMNVEV (reference sequence). V lost 3 bases and J 5 bases, leaving 14 bases between the germline ends. In DNA, the CDR3 is TGTGCCAGCAGTTTTAGGGGGCGGGACCACAATGAGCAGTTCTTC. It yields the protein CASSFRGRDHNEQFF.

This clone was seen many times. The chain joins TRBV6-5 to TRBJ1-5; D is unresolved. Between the trimmed V and J ends, which lost 2 bases and 4 bases, there was a span of 6 bases. Looked up from germline, CDR1 is MNHEY and CDR2 is SVGAGI. The CDR3 loop spans 13 amino acids. CDR3 nucleotide sequence: TGTGCCAGCAGTTACAGCATTAATCAGCCCCAGCATTTT. This codes for CASSYSINQPQHF.

There are many counts of this clone. This chain uses TRBV19 with TRBJ2-4; D might be TRBD1 (5 bases). The V gene lost 5 bases and the J gene lost 3 bases, with 17 bases spanning the gap. Germline lookup yields CDR1 LNHDA and CDR2 SQIVND (reference sequence). The CDR3 runs 16 residues. CDR3 amino acids: CASSVAGSIVKNIQYF. CDR3 DNA: TGTGCCAGTAGTGTAGCAGGGTCTATCGTCAAAAACATTCAGTACTTC.

This clone was observed at least ten times. The rearrangement uses TRBV10-1 and TRBJ2-7; D might be TRBD2 (6 bases). Per the germline V gene, CDR1 is WNHNN and CDR2 is SYGVQD (reference sequence). CDR3 size: 12 residues. V lost 3 bases and J 4 bases, leaving 7 bases between the germline ends. The CDR3 DNA reads TGCGCCAGCAGTGACGGGAGTTACGAGCAGTACTTC. Translating it yields CASSDGSYEQYF.

This clone was recorded many times. This rearrangement joins TRBV21-1 to TRBJ2-1; no check of the table's D call, TRBD2, against the DNA was made. TRBV21-1 is labeled a pseudogene. The CDR3 sequence is 17 residues long. Here the CDR3 reads CASSNSAKRGIYNEQFF. CDR3 DNA: TGTGCCAGCAGCAATTCCGCCAAGCGGGGAATTTACAATGAGCAGTTCTTC.

This clone appeared many times. The V call is TRBV10-1, the J call TRBJ2-1; 7 bases align to TRBD2. The CDR3 length is 15 residues. Germline V gene sequence: CDR1 WNHNN, CDR2 SYGVQD (reference sequence). The V and J ends lost 2 bases and 9 bases, in that order; junction bases with no gene match: 10. CDR3 DNA sequence: TGCGCCAGCAGTGAGGGACTAGGGAGGGATAGTGAGCAGTTCTTC. This translates into CASSEGLGRDSEQFF.

This clone was counted many times. The chain couples TRBV9 to TRBJ2-7; D is uncertain. The CDR3 has 15 amino acids. V lost 0 bases to trimming and J lost 3 bases, with 13 bases between them. Germline CDR1 and CDR2: SGDLS and YYNGEE. The CDR3: CASSVGPGNFYEQYF. CDR3 nucleotide sequence: TGTGCCAGCAGCGTAGGGCCAGGAAACTTCTACGAGCAGTACTTC.

This clone was detected ten times or more. The CDR3 protein is CASSQDHSGRAPDTQYF. The CDR3 coding sequence is TGTGCCAGCAGCCAAGACCATAGCGGGAGGGCCCCAGATACGCAGTATTTT. The chain combines TRBV14 with TRBJ2-3, with 11 bases that match TRBD2. Looked up from germline, CDR1 is SGHDN and CDR2 is FVKESK. V gave up 0 bases and J gave up 4 bases; unmatched junction bases: 6. The CDR3 extends over 17 amino acids.